The 29 T cell receptor beta chains below all came from one sample that was sequenced in a study of shared clonotypes between healthy human individuals. The repertoire was sequenced with immunoSEQ multiplex PCR; TCRdb's copy has only in-frame clones and lacks some. The repertoire includes approximately 2.3 million clones, 85% to 95% of them detected once, and about 0.39% sits in the top ten. The sequenced sample was naive CD4+ T cells from PBMCs. Described subset: CD45RA+ positively selected. Receptors were obtained from a man younger than 35 in good health. Some clones in this sample may be carry-over from other donors' samples.

V and J are TRBV21-1 and TRBJ2-4; the table's D call, TRBD1, was not checked against the DNA. TRBV21-1 is tagged as a pseudogene. The CDR3 consists of 14 residues. The CDR3 DNA reads TGTGCCAGCATTTCGACAGGGCGCGAAAACATTCAGTACTTC. Protein: CASISTGRENIQYF.

This clone was seen just once. The genes are TRBV10-3 and TRBJ1-2; D is uncertain. This CDR3 contains 14 residues. V lost 7 bases and J lost 4, with 16 bases in between. Germline V gene data show CDR1 as ENHRY and CDR2 as SYGVKD. The CDR3 coding sequence is TGTGCCATCACCAAGGGCGACGTCTCCTATGGCTACACCTTC. The encoded protein is CAITKGDVSYGYTF.

The chain combines TRBV7-8 with TRBJ2-3, with 7 positions matching TRBD2. J lost 5 bases, V lost 1 base, and 6 bases had no gene match. Germline assignment: CDR1 SGHVS and CDR2 FQNEAQ. The CDR3 extends over 15 amino acids. For the CDR3, the DNA is TGTGCCAGCAGCTTAGAGGGAGGGCCTGGAGATACGCAGTATTTT. Translating it yields CASSLEGGPGDTQYF.

This chain connects TRBV6-1 to TRBJ2-7, with TRBD1 as a possible D gene (6 bases). V dropped 2 bases and J dropped 3 bases, with 14 bases sitting between them. In germline, CDR1 is MNHNS, CDR2 SASEGT. The CDR3 length is 15 residues. CDR3 residues: CASSESPGAYYEQYF. DNA of the CDR3: TGTGCCAGCAGTGAATCGCCAGGGGCGTACTACGAGCAGTACTTC.

This chain links TRBV7-2 with TRBJ2-1; the D gene is possibly TRBD2 (6 bases). This CDR3 contains 15 residues. Trimming removed 5 bases from V and 0 bases from J, with 11 bases in between. Looked up from germline, CDR1 is SGHTA and CDR2 is FQGNSA. The CDR3 reads CASSPDYRSYNEQFF. DNA for the CDR3: TGTGCCAGCAGCCCGGACTACCGCTCCTACAATGAGCAGTTCTTC.

The genes are TRBV2 and TRBJ2-1; a possible D gene is TRBD2 (6 bases). Germline loops: CDR1 SNHLY, CDR2 FYNNEI. The CDR3 is 13 amino acids. The V gene lost 5 bases and the J gene lost 3 bases, with 8 bases spanning the gap. The CDR3 DNA reads TGTGCCAGCAGTCCGCGGGACTACAATGAGCAGTTCTTC. It codes for CASSPRDYNEQFF.

The CDR3 sequence: CASSLGTGKVAETQYF. CDR3 bases: TGTGCCAGCAGCTTGGGGACAGGGAAGGTCGCGGAGACCCAGTACTTC. The rearrangement links TRBV11-2 to TRBJ2-5; 9 bases line up with TRBD1. Unmatched junction bases numbered 10, after V lost 3 bases and J lost 5 bases. Germline loops: CDR1 SGHAT, CDR2 FQNNGV. There are 16 residues in the CDR3. Full variable domain (missing parts from reference TRBV11-2 and TRBJ2-5): EAGVAQSPRYKIIEKRQSVAFWCNPISGHATLYWYQQILGQGPKLLIQFQNNGVVDDSQLPKDRFSAERLKGVDSTLKIQPAKLEDSAVYLCASSLGTGKVAETQYFGPGTRLLVL.

Details on this clone: The same CDR3 arises from other DNA sequences in this sample as well. The chain uses TRBV7-3 and TRBJ2-2, with D possibly being TRBD2 (6 bases). Between the trimmed V and J ends, which lost 4 bases and 2 bases, there was a span of 8 bases. Germline lookup yields CDR1 SGHTA and CDR2 FQGTGA. The CDR3 has 14 residues. CDR3 nucleotide sequence: TGTGCCAGCAGCTCCGGGACTAACACCGGGGAGCTGTTTTTT. Translating it yields CASSSGTNTGELFF.

The chain joins TRBV7-2 to TRBJ2-5; weak D call: TRBD2 (6 bases). V dropped 3 bases and J dropped 4 bases, with 12 bases sitting between them. Per germline, CDR1 SGHTA and CDR2 FQGNSA. This CDR3 contains 14 residues. The CDR3 protein is CASSFAPGLETQYF. For the CDR3, the DNA is TGTGCCAGCAGCTTCGCGCCGGGACTAGAGACCCAGTACTTC.

The rearrangement uses TRBV27 and TRBJ2-1, with TRBD2 identical over 13 bases. CDR1 and CDR2 from the germline V gene are MNHEY and SMNVEV (reference sequence). This CDR3 has 17 amino acids. Trimming took 6 bases from V and 3 from J; bases not matched to a gene: 8. CDR3 region: CASRTTGLAGVYNEQFF. The CDR3 coding sequence is TGTGCCAGCAGAACCACCGGACTAGCGGGGGTCTACAATGAGCAGTTCTTC.

The V and J genes are TRBV6-5 and TRBJ1-1, with TRBD1 as a possible D gene (6 bases). V lost 0 bases and J lost 0, with 11 bases in between. The CDR3 is 16 amino acids. Germline CDR1 reads MNHEY; CDR2 reads SVGAGI. The CDR3 is CASSYSPGGLNTEAFF. CDR3 in DNA: TGTGCCAGCAGTTACTCACCGGGGGGCCTGAACACTGAAGCTTTCTTT.

The CDR3 region is CASQNHPSVNEKLFF. CDR3 nucleotides: TGTGCCAGCCAAAATCATCCGTCGGTTAATGAAAAACTGTTTTTT. This rearrangement joins TRBV5-8 to TRBJ1-4; D is unclear. The V and J ends lost 7 bases and 4 bases respectively, with 17 bases between them. Germline V gives CDR1 SGHTS, CDR2 YDEGEE. The CDR3 is made up of 15 amino acids.

The chain uses TRBV6-1 and TRBJ2-5, with a possible D match to TRBD2 (6 bases). V was clipped by 8 bases and J by 5 bases, with 15 bases between them. There are 13 residues in the CDR3. Germline lookup yields CDR1 MNHNS and CDR2 SASEGT. The CDR3, as DNA: TGTGCCAGCCGTGGAGGGGCGCGGGAGACCCAGTACTTC. This sequence encodes CASRGGARETQYF.

The chain carries TRBV11-3 and TRBJ1-1, with D unclear. Germline V lookup: CDR1 SGHNT, CDR2 YENEEA. The CDR3 totals 14 residues. V dropped 1 base and J dropped 9 bases, with 15 bases sitting between them. CDR3 DNA sequence: TGTGCCAGCAGCTTAGGCAGGATGGACCCAAAAGCTTTCTTT. Its translation is CASSLGRMDPKAFF.

The CDR3 here is CASSFPLGGGELFF. The CDR3 DNA reads TGCGCCAGCAGCTTTCCCCTAGGGGGCGGGGAGCTGTTTTTT. The chain couples TRBV5-1 to TRBJ2-2; perhaps TRBD1 as D (6 bases). V lost 2 bases and J 7 bases, leaving 12 bases between the germline ends. The CDR3 spans 14 residues. The germline CDR1 and CDR2 sequences are SGHRS and YFSETQ.

The gene calls are TRBV2 and TRBJ2-7; D is uncertain. The V end was cut by 7 bases, the J end by 2 bases, with 12 bases between. CDR3 size: 13 residues. Germline V lookup: CDR1 SNHLY, CDR2 FYNNEI. The CDR3 nucleotides read TGTGCCAGCATGGCAGGATACCCCTACGAGCAGTACTTC. Encoded protein: CASMAGYPYEQYF.

The genes are TRBV5-4 and TRBJ2-4; 8 bases are a match to TRBD1. With V trimmed by 2 bases and J by 3 bases, 10 bases remained unmatched. The germline gives CDR1 SGHNT, CDR2 YYREEE (reference sequence). The CDR3 runs to 17 residues. The CDR3: CASSFPGGSASKNIQYF. In DNA form, the CDR3 reads TGTGCCAGCAGCTTTCCAGGGGGCTCAGCGAGCAAAAACATTCAGTACTTC.

V usage is TRBV18 and J usage is TRBJ1-5, with D uncertain. The CDR3 has 13 residues. The germline CDR1 and CDR2 sequences are KGHSH and LQKENI. With 1 base removed from V and 5 bases from J, the gap between germline ends came to 6 bases. CDR3 in amino acids: CASSPRDDQPQHF. CDR3 nucleotides: TGTGCCAGCTCACCACGGGATGATCAGCCCCAGCATTTT.

Turning to this clone: At the DNA level, this CDR3 is encoded by other sequences in the same sample as well. This chain connects TRBV7-9 to TRBJ2-3; D might be TRBD1 (6 bases). Deletions cut 5 bases from V and 2 bases from J, with 11 bases between. This CDR3 is built from 14 residues. Germline V gene data show CDR1 as SEHNR and CDR2 as FQNEAQ (reference sequence). The DNA for the CDR3 is TGTGCCAGCAGCAAGGACAGTTCCACAGATACGCAGTATTTT. It specifies CASSKDSSTDTQYF.

As for this clone: This same CDR3 is encoded by further DNA sequences in the sample. The chain couples TRBV9 to TRBJ1-1; D is ambiguous. The germline CDR1 and CDR2 sequences are SGDLS and YYNGEE. V lost 0 bases and J lost 1, with 7 bases in between. The CDR3 loop spans 14 amino acids. The CDR3 region is CASSVVSGNTEAFF. The CDR3 bases are TGTGCCAGCAGCGTAGTATCAGGGAACACTGAAGCTTTCTTT.

This chain links TRBV28 with TRBJ2-3; the D gene could be TRBD1 or TRBD2 (7 bases each). The CDR3 is 15 residues long. Germline values: CDR1 MDHEN, CDR2 SYDVKM. Trimming removed 4 bases from V and 6 bases from J, with 17 bases in between. The CDR3 DNA reads as TGTGCCAGCAGTTATGTCAGGGGGGGATTGGATACGCAGTATTTT. This encodes CASSYVRGGLDTQYF.

J is TRBJ1-2 and V is TRBV10-2; tentatively, D is TRBD1 (5 bases). CDR3 length: 15 residues. Germline lookup yields CDR1 WSHSY and CDR2 SAAADI. Trimming pared 0 bases from V and 7 bases from J, leaving 15 bases between. The CDR3 protein is CASSESTSGIRGYTF. CDR3 sequence (DNA): TGCGCCAGCAGTGAGTCGACTTCAGGGATTCGTGGCTACACCTTC.

The V call is TRBV5-8, the J call TRBJ2-1, with TRBD1 matching 7 bases. Germline CDR1 and CDR2: SGHTS and YDEGEE. The CDR3 has 14 residues. With V trimmed by 0 bases and J by 7 bases, 4 bases remained unmatched. The CDR3 sequence: CASSLGQGPNEQFF. In DNA form, the CDR3 reads TGTGCCAGCAGCTTGGGACAGGGACCAAATGAGCAGTTCTTC.

The rearrangement joins TRBV4-1 to TRBJ1-3; D possibly corresponds to TRBD1 (5 bases). This CDR3 contains 13 residues. Trimming took 8 bases from V and 4 from J, leaving 12 bases between them. Germline assignment: CDR1 MGHRA and CDR2 YSYEKL. CDR3 nucleotide sequence: TGCGCCAGCTCAGGGACGAACGGAAACACCATATATTTT. Protein sequence: CASSGTNGNTIYF.

The rearrangement links TRBV27 to TRBJ2-1; tentatively, D is TRBD1 or TRBD2 (5 bases each). This CDR3 has 17 amino acids. Trimming cost V 6 bases and J 4 bases, with 22 bases left between them. CDR1 and CDR2 (germline): MNHEY, SMNVEV (reference sequence). The CDR3 sequence: CASSRRDPSPLYNEQFF. The CDR3 bases are TGTGCCAGCAGCCGAAGGGACCCTAGCCCACTATACAATGAGCAGTTCTTC.

The V call is TRBV7-3, the J call TRBJ2-1, with D perhaps TRBD1 (6 bases). This CDR3 region has 16 residues. Germline CDR1 is SGHTA and CDR2 is FQGTGA. V lost 0 bases and J 6 bases, leaving 15 bases between the germline ends. CDR3: CASSLTNSGVGNEQFF. For the CDR3, the DNA is TGTGCCAGCAGCTTAACGAATTCAGGGGTCGGCAATGAGCAGTTCTTC. Together with reference TRBV7-3 and TRBJ2-1, the CDR3 gives the full variable domain: GAGVSQTPSNKVTEKGKYVELRCDPISGHTALYWYRQSLGQGPEFLIYFQGTGAADDSGLPNDRFFAVRPEGSVSTLKIQRTERGDSAVYLCASSLTNSGVGNEQFFGPGTRLTVL.

This clone was picked up one time. In DNA, the CDR3 is TGTGCCAGCAGTTCCAACGGGCTTACTAACTATGGCTACACCTTC. Translated: CASSSNGLTNYGYTF. V gene TRBV6-5 combines with J gene TRBJ1-2, with D unclear. V was trimmed by 4 bases and J by 0 bases, leaving 12 bases between them. Germline V gene lookup returns CDR1 MNHEY and CDR2 SVGAGI. The CDR3 is made up of 15 amino acids.

This chain joins TRBV6-6 and TRBJ1-2; tentative D call: TRBD1 (6 bases). Trimming stripped 5 bases from V and 6 bases from J, with 22 bases between. The CDR3 consists of 16 residues. Germline assignment: CDR1 MNHNY and CDR2 SVGAGI (reference sequence). CDR3 DNA: TGTGCCAGCAGTACCGCCCGGGACATTGTCCCTAATGGCTACACCTTC. As protein: CASSTARDIVPNGYTF.

This CDR3 is CASSLIVSTDTQYF. CDR3 DNA: TGTGCCAGCAGCCTAATAGTGAGCACAGATACGCAGTATTTT. This chain joins TRBV9 and TRBJ2-3, with D unclear. The germline gives CDR1 SGDLS, CDR2 YYNGEE. The CDR3 is 14 amino acids. The ends were cut back, 4 bases at V and 0 bases at J, with 9 bases in the middle.